A single sample is the source of the 17 T cell receptor beta chains below, sequenced in a study of blood T cell repertoires in COVID-19. Sequenced by immunoSEQ multiplex PCR; TCRdb stores in-frame clones only, minus some. Of 250,000 to 300,000 clones in the sample, 90% were seen once. Material: PBMCs or T cells enriched from blood (not recorded which). The receptors were gathered from a woman in her thirties who had recovered from COVID-19.

This sequence joins TRBV6-5 and TRBJ1-3, with TRBD1 identical over 7 bases. The CDR3 has 14 residues. The ends lost 6 bases at V and 4 bases at J; junction bases unmatched: 6. Germline loops: CDR1 MNHEY, CDR2 SVGAGI. CDR3 sequence reads: CASRTGWAGNTIYF. CDR3 DNA sequence: TGTGCCAGCAGGACAGGGTGGGCCGGAAACACCATATATTTT.

J is TRBJ2-2 and V is TRBV6-6; tentative D call: TRBD1 (6 bases). The germline CDR1 and CDR2 sequences are MNHNY and SVGAGI (reference sequence). The V gene lost 10 bases and the J gene lost 7 bases, with 25 bases spanning the gap. The CDR3 contains 16 residues. The CDR3 protein is CATQYSSGTISGELFF. CDR3 nucleotides: TGTGCCACCCAGTACTCCTCCGGGACAATAAGCGGGGAGCTGTTTTTT.

The genes are TRBV7-9 and TRBJ1-1; D is unresolved. The V gene lost 5 bases and the J gene lost 6 bases, with 7 bases spanning the gap. The CDR3 extends over 11 amino acids. CDR1 is SEHNR, CDR2 FQNEAQ, per germline (reference sequence). The DNA for the CDR3 is TGTGCCAGCAGCACCACGGCTGAAGCTTTCTTT. This translates into CASSTTAEAFF.

The CDR3 nucleotides are TGTGCCAGCAGTGGAACCGGGACTAGCGGGGACAATGAGCAGTTCTTC. It specifies CASSGTGTSGDNEQFF. This sequence joins TRBV6-1 and TRBJ2-1; TRBD2 matches 13 bases. CDR1 and CDR2 (germline): MNHNS, SASEGT. The length of the CDR3 is 16 residues. Germline trimming cut 4 bases from V and 5 bases from J; bases unmatched to any gene: 5.

The chain is built from TRBV7-2 and TRBJ2-1; 13 bases fit TRBD2. The CDR3 is 17 residues long. Germline loops: CDR1 SGHTA, CDR2 FQGNSA. J was trimmed by 4 bases and V by 9 bases; bases with no gene match: 12. In DNA, the CDR3 is TGTGCCAGTAGGGGAAGGACTAGCGGGAGAACGTACAATGAGCAGTTCTTC. Protein product: CASRGRTSGRTYNEQFF.

V gene TRBV9 combines with J gene TRBJ1-1; D gene uncertain. Germline V CDR1 and CDR2: SGDLS, YYNGEE. The CDR3 length is 13 residues. V lost 3 bases to trimming and J lost 2 bases, with 8 bases between them. Here the CDR3 reads CASSEPVNTEAFF. Written as DNA, the CDR3 is TGTGCCAGCAGCGAACCGGTAAACACTGAAGCTTTCTTT.

V is TRBV20-1 and J is TRBJ2-7; maybe TRBD1 (6 bases). Looked up from germline, CDR1 is DFQATT and CDR2 is SNEGSKA (reference sequence). Trimming cost V 3 bases and J 6 bases, with 12 bases left between them. The CDR3 spans 12 residues. This chain's CDR3 is CSASRQGTEQYF. The CDR3 DNA sequence: TGCAGTGCTAGTCGCCAGGGGACCGAGCAGTACTTC.

The chain links TRBV5-4 to TRBJ2-7; D not resolved. The length of the CDR3 is 15 residues. V lost 4 bases to trimming and J lost 1 base, with 15 bases between them. In germline, CDR1 is SGHNT, CDR2 YYREEE (reference sequence). CDR3 loop: CASSTVGDRSYEQYF. The CDR3, as DNA: TGTGCCAGCAGCACGGTAGGAGACCGTTCCTACGAGCAGTACTTC.

The rearrangement links TRBV7-2 to TRBJ2-2; D is perhaps TRBD1 (5 bases). The ends were cut back, 5 bases at V and 4 bases at J, with 20 bases in the middle. Germline lookup yields CDR1 SGHTA and CDR2 FQGNSA. CDR3 length: 17 residues. The CDR3 bases are TGTGCCAGCAGCCAAATCCGGACATATCCTATCACCGGGGAGCTGTTTTTT. Translated, it gives CASSQIRTYPITGELFF.

V gene TRBV7-3 combines with J gene TRBJ2-1, with D perhaps TRBD2 (6 bases). The CDR3 contains 15 residues. Germline V gene lookup returns CDR1 SGHTA and CDR2 FQGTGA. V was trimmed by 5 bases and J by 2 bases, leaving 13 bases between them. CDR3 bases: TGTGCCAGCAGCCCAAGGGACTGGGCCTACAATGAGCAGTTCTTC. Translation gives CASSPRDWAYNEQFF.

The chain recombines TRBV28 with TRBJ2-1; 7 nucleotides match TRBD1. After removal of 4 bases from V and 6 bases from J, the junction contained 3 bases not matched to a gene. Germline loops: CDR1 MDHEN, CDR2 SYDVKM. This CDR3 has 13 amino acids. The CDR3 nucleotides read TGTGCCAGCAGTTCAACAGGGGTCAATGAGCAGTTCTTC. Its protein is CASSSTGVNEQFF. The variable domain in full, completed from reference TRBV28 and TRBJ2-1, reads DVKVTQSSRYLVKRTGEKVFLECVQDMDHENMFWYRQDPGLGLRLIYFSYDVKMKEKGDIPEGYSVSREKKERFSLILESASTNQTSMYLCASSSTGVNEQFFGPGTRLTVL.

The V call is TRBV19, the J call TRBJ1-1; TRBD1 aligns across 8 bases. This CDR3 has 19 residues. V lost 1 base to trimming and J lost 4 bases; unmatched junction nucleotides: 17. Germline CDR1 and CDR2: LNHDA and SQIVND (reference sequence). CDR3 coding DNA: TGTGCCAGTAGTATAGCTTTCGAGGGTGCAGGGGGCGAGGGCACTGAAGCTTTCTTT. This gives the protein CASSIAFEGAGGEGTEAFF.

The chain recombines TRBV19 with TRBJ1-2, with 8 bases aligning to TRBD1. Germline V gives CDR1 LNHDA, CDR2 SQIVND (reference sequence). CDR3 length: 15 residues. Losses at the gene ends were 4 bases for V and 4 bases for J; bases not matched to a gene: 8. The CDR3 sequence: CASSTRGQGGYGYTF. CDR3 nucleotides: TGTGCCAGTAGTACCAGAGGACAGGGAGGCTATGGCTACACCTTC.

The chain links TRBV18 to TRBJ2-7, with TRBD2 identical over 7 bases. Looked up from germline, CDR1 is KGHSH and CDR2 is LQKENI. The CDR3 covers 15 residues. The J segment lost 0 bases and the V segment lost 6 bases, leaving 8 bases of the junction unmatched. The DNA of the CDR3 is TGTGCCAGCTCTCCTAGCGGTCTGAGCTCCTACGAGCAGTACTTC. It codes for CASSPSGLSSYEQYF.

The table lists this clone with a few counts. The CDR3 here is CASSLASITSGNTIYF. The CDR3 region has the DNA TGTGCCAGCAGTTTGGCTTCCATCACCTCTGGAAACACCATATATTTT. The chain combines TRBV28 with TRBJ1-3; no clear D. Between the trimmed V and J ends, which lost 3 bases and 0 bases, there was a span of 12 bases. The CDR3 runs to 16 residues. Per germline, CDR1 MDHEN and CDR2 SYDVKM.

This clone appeared a single time. This rearrangement joins TRBV28 to TRBJ1-2; 8 bases fit TRBD1. CDR1 is MDHEN and CDR2 is SYDVKM in the germline V gene. The CDR3 runs to 17 residues. The trim removed 0 bases at V and 6 bases at J, leaving 12 bases unmatched. The CDR3 here is CASSLWPGGAWGDGYTF. In DNA, the CDR3 is TGTGCCAGCAGTTTATGGCCAGGGGGCGCCTGGGGTGATGGCTACACCTTC.

This clone was detected once. The CDR3, as DNA: TGTGCCAGCAGTTACTCCGGACTAGCGGACTACAATGAGCAGTTCTTC. This encodes CASSYSGLADYNEQFF. The J gene is TRBJ2-1, the V gene TRBV6-5; 10 bases map to TRBD2. Germline values: CDR1 MNHEY, CDR2 SVGAGI. The junction had 2 bases not matched to a gene; V was cut back by 0 bases and J by 3 bases. The CDR3 has 16 residues.